This T cell receptor beta chain was observed in a study of blood T cell repertoires in COVID-19. Whole-study context: Sites across the United States, Italy and Spain contributed samples from acute and convalescent COVID-19. Sources were T cells, B-cell-depleted T cells, or PBMCs; the material itself was cDNA or gDNA.

The CDR3 loop spans 16 amino acids. Per the original data handling: Estimation of nucleated cell counts was performed using reference gene primer amplification. Clones were sequenced by immunoSEQ multiplex PCR, and TCRdb holds only the in-frame ones, with some missing. The D gene and trimming were derived from the DNA, and the V and J assignments and clone size from that table. The sample includes about 80,000 clones, about four fifths of them seen just once. The sequence was obtained from a woman in her 70s with acute or convalescent COVID-19. Sequencing used peripheral blood. This rearrangement joins TRBV21-1 to TRBJ1-3; the table's D call, TRBD1, has no DNA check behind it. TRBV21-1 is assigned pseudogene status. This chain's CDR3 is CASSKVFLGAGNTIYF. In DNA, the CDR3 is TGTGCCAGCAGCAAAGTTTTTTTAGGGGCTGGAAACACCATATATTTT.